This is a list of T cell receptor beta chains from one sample in a study of T cell responses to AZD1222 COVID-19 vaccine. TCRdb keeps only in-frame clones here, not all; method: immunoSEQ multiplex PCR. The sample has more than 60,000 clones; 85% are singletons. The sequencing used peripheral blood, collected on day 0 of AZD1222 vaccination. Receptor source: an adult in good health. Both conserved end residues are part of each CDR3. A D gene is named only where the DNA matches it firmly. Clone size appears in some rows only: once, few, many, or a class for an expanded clone.

D: .; J: TRBJ1-6; V: TRBV28; size: .; CDR3: CASSFVNSPLHF; DNA: TGTGCCAGCAGTTTCGTCAATTCACCCCTCCACTTT
D: .; J: TRBJ2-1; V: TRBV9; size: .; CDR3: CASSVAIGGGSSYNEQFF; DNA: TGTGCCAGCAGCGTAGCTATCGGTGGGGGTAGCTCCTACAATGAGCAGTTCTTC
D: .; J: TRBJ2-2; V: TRBV25-1; size: .; CDR3: CASNFLAGELFF; DNA: TGTGCCAGCAACTTTCTGGCCGGGGAGCTGTTTTTT
D: .; J: TRBJ1-2; V: TRBV18; size: .; CDR3: CASSPPSRDYGYTF; DNA: TGTGCCAGCTCACCGCCGTCACGCGACTATGGCTACACCTTC
D: TRBD1; J: TRBJ1-1; V: TRBV29-1; size: .; CDR3: CSVEGQGFGTEAFF; DNA: TGCAGCGTTGAGGGACAGGGCTTTGGGACTGAAGCTTTCTTT
D: TRBD1; J: TRBJ2-5; V: TRBV28; size: once; CDR3: CASRDRDRGGETQYF; DNA: TGTGCCAGCAGGGACCGGGACAGGGGAGGGGAGACCCAGTACTTC
D: TRBD1; J: TRBJ1-1; V: TRBV5-1; size: .; CDR3: CASSSRTGSGTEAFF; DNA: TGCGCCAGCAGCTCGCGGACAGGGTCGGGCACTGAAGCTTTCTTT
D: .; J: TRBJ2-2; V: TRBV9; size: .; CDR3: CASRPSWATGELFF; DNA: TGTGCCAGCAGGCCATCGTGGGCGACCGGGGAGCTGTTTTTT
D: TRBD2; J: TRBJ2-3; V: TRBV4-2; size: .; CDR3: CASSPLLSGTPTDTQYF; DNA: TGTGCCAGCAGCCCCCTACTTAGCGGGACCCCCACAGATACGCAGTATTTT
D: TRBD2; J: TRBJ2-3; V: TRBV11-2; size: .; CDR3: CASSSGGVSTDTQYF; DNA: TGTGCCAGCTCTAGCGGGGGGGTCTCCACAGATACGCAGTATTTT
D: TRBD1; J: TRBJ2-3; V: TRBV3-1/TRBV3-2; size: .; CDR3: CASSHRDRGTDTQYF; DNA: TGTGCCAGCAGCCATAGGGACAGGGGGACAGATACGCAGTATTTT
D: .; J: TRBJ2-7; V: TRBV12-3/TRBV12-4; size: .; CDR3: CASSLGGLYEQYF; DNA: TGTGCCAGCAGTTTAGGGGGGCTCTACGAGCAGTACTTC
D: TRBD1; J: TRBJ1-2; V: TRBV15; size: few; CDR3: CATSNRRTGGDGYTF; DNA: TGTGCCACCAGCAACCGTCGAACAGGGGGCGATGGCTACACCTTC
D: .; J: TRBJ1-1; V: TRBV12-3/TRBV12-4; size: .; CDR3: CASSPSRVASFF; DNA: TGTGCCAGCAGTCCCTCCAGGGTTGCGTCTTTCTTT
D: .; J: TRBJ1-1; V: TRBV6-5; size: .; CDR3: CASSYSGSNTEAFF; DNA: TGTGCCAGCAGTTACTCGGGGTCAAACACTGAAGCTTTCTTT
D: TRBD1; J: TRBJ1-3; V: TRBV6-5; size: .; CDR3: CASSYSRTGRFAIYF; DNA: TGTGCCAGCAGTTACTCCCGGACAGGGAGGTTCGCCATATATTTT
D: .; J: TRBJ1-2; V: TRBV5-4; size: few; CDR3: CASGSLLYGYTF; DNA: TGTGCCAGCGGCAGTCTCCTCTATGGCTACACCTTC
D: .; J: TRBJ2-1; V: TRBV7-9; size: once; CDR3: CASSNGQYNEQFF; DNA: TGTGCCAGCAGCAACGGACAGTACAATGAGCAGTTCTTC
D: .; J: TRBJ1-2; V: TRBV2; size: .; CDR3: CASSPRVGYTF; DNA: TGTGCCAGCAGCCCCAGGGTTGGCTACACCTTC
D: TRBD2; J: TRBJ2-1; V: TRBV7-8; size: .; CDR3: CASSLRDPGLAQFNEQFF; DNA: TGTGCCAGCAGCTTAAGGGACCCGGGACTAGCACAGTTTAATGAGCAGTTCTTC
D: TRBD1; J: TRBJ1-2; V: TRBV28; size: once; CDR3: CASSGPGQNYGYTF; DNA: TGTGCCAGCAGTGGGCCGGGACAGAACTATGGCTACACCTTC
D: .; J: TRBJ1-2; V: TRBV5-1; size: .; CDR3: CASSLQQGNYGYTF; DNA: TGCGCCAGCAGCTTGCAACAGGGAAACTATGGCTACACCTTC
D: TRBD1; J: TRBJ1-4; V: TRBV28; size: .; CDR3: CASSPNRGLGEKLFF; DNA: TGTGCCAGCAGTCCCAACAGGGGTTTAGGTGAAAAACTGTTTTTT
D: TRBD1; J: TRBJ2-7; V: TRBV19; size: .; CDR3: CASTRPSGTATYEQYF; DNA: TGTGCCAGTACCAGACCCTCCGGGACAGCAACCTACGAGCAGTACTTC
D: .; J: TRBJ1-4; V: TRBV28; size: .; CDR3: CASMVLQGSNEKLFF; DNA: TGTGCCAGCATGGTCTTGCAGGGCTCTAATGAAAAACTGTTTTTT
D: .; J: TRBJ2-7; V: TRBV10-3; size: .; CDR3: CAISDKPAEQYF; DNA: TGTGCCATCAGTGACAAGCCCGCCGAGCAGTACTTC
D: .; J: TRBJ1-3; V: TRBV7-3; size: .; CDR3: CASSPTWNAGNTIYF; DNA: TGTGCCAGCAGCCCCACCTGGAACGCTGGAAACACCATATATTTT
D: TRBD1; J: TRBJ1-2; V: TRBV6-5; size: .; CDR3: CASSQGQSDYGYTF; DNA: TGTGCCAGCAGCCAGGGACAGAGCGATTATGGCTACACCTTC
D: TRBD1; J: TRBJ1-6; V: TRBV19; size: .; CDR3: CATSSGTAYNSPLHF; DNA: TGTGCCACTAGTTCCGGGACAGCCTATAATTCACCCCTCCACTTT
D: .; J: TRBJ2-5; V: TRBV5-4; size: .; CDR3: CASSLRETQYF; DNA: TGTGCCAGCAGCTTGCGAGAGACCCAGTACTTC
D: .; J: TRBJ2-7; V: TRBV14; size: .; CDR3: CASSQDRGLTSYEQYF; DNA: TGTGCCAGCAGCCAAGATCGAGGGCTGACGAGTTACGAGCAGTACTTC
D: .; J: TRBJ1-2; V: TRBV3-1/TRBV3-2; size: .; CDR3: CASSQGGNYGYTF; DNA: TGTGCCAGCAGCCAAGGGGGTAACTATGGCTACACCTTC
D: .; J: TRBJ1-3; V: TRBV6-1; size: .; CDR3: CASSEVALGTIYF; DNA: TGTGCCAGCAGTGAAGTGGCCCTCGGCACCATATATTTT
D: .; J: TRBJ1-2; V: TRBV29-1; size: .; CDR3: CSVVYSSNYGYTF; DNA: TGCAGCGTTGTCTACAGTTCTAACTATGGCTACACCTTC